Each of the 18 T cell receptor beta chains below was sequenced from the same sample in a study of T cells after yellow fever vaccination. TCRdb ran MiXCR on the 5' RACE reads and lists one entry per CDR3 protein. The table records some 390,000 distinct CDR3 sequences, approximately 5.7% of them present only once. Sequenced material: PBMCs, taken 5 days after the yellow fever booster vaccination. These receptors were collected from a man aged 25-45 years who received the YFV17D yellow fever vaccine.

In its sample, this clonotype was seen a few times. This chain uses TRBV30 with TRBJ1-5; D gene unclear. CDR3 length: 13 residues. V lost 0 bases and J lost 3, with 6 bases in between. Germline V gene sequence: CDR1 GTSNPN, CDR2 SVGIG (reference sequence). CDR3 sequence (DNA): TGTGCCTGGAGTGTACCGAACAATCAGCCCCAGCATTTT. It is translated as CAWSVPNNQPQHF.

V gene TRBV12-5 combines with J gene TRBJ2-2, with D perhaps being TRBD1 or TRBD2 (5 bases each). Germline V gives CDR1 LGHNT, CDR2 FRNRAP. The CDR3 consists of 12 residues. Between the trimmed V and J ends, which lost 7 bases and 7 bases, there was a span of 10 bases. The CDR3 region is CASAQGVGELFF. The CDR3 nucleotides are TGTGCTAGTGCCCAGGGAGTCGGGGAGCTGTTTTTT.

This clonotype has at least ten counts. The chain links TRBV5-1 to TRBJ2-7, with 8 bases matching TRBD2. In germline, CDR1 is SGHRS, CDR2 YFSETQ. The CDR3 length is 14 residues. J lost 3 bases, V lost 2 bases, and 4 bases had no gene match. DNA of the CDR3: TGCGCCAGCAGCTTTTCGGCGGGAGGCTACGAGCAGTACTTC. This sequence encodes CASSFSAGGYEQYF.

Ten or more counts support this clonotype. This rearrangement joins TRBV12-3 or TRBV12-4 to TRBJ2-5; 7 positions agree with TRBD1. This CDR3 has 14 amino acids. The V gene end was trimmed by 5 bases and the J gene end by 5 bases; junction bases not matched to a gene: 8. The CDR3 protein is CASSPGQNGETQYF. CDR3 nucleotide sequence: TGTGCCAGCAGTCCGGGACAGAACGGCGAGACCCAGTACTTC.

The chain carries TRBV7-2 and TRBJ1-3; TRBD1 agrees at 8 bases. From germline, CDR1 is SGHTA and CDR2 FQGNSA. J lost 2 bases, V lost 5 bases, and 8 bases had no gene match. The CDR3 loop spans 16 amino acids. CDR3 protein: CASSPGQVTAGNTIYF. The CDR3 DNA is TGTGCCAGCAGCCCGGGACAGGTGACTGCTGGAAACACCATATATTTT.

In the case of this clonotype: This may come from a read error, since a much larger clone is one base off. This chain uses TRBV7-2 with TRBJ2-5; no firm D call. The V and J ends lost 3 bases and 0 bases respectively, with 2 bases between them. The germline V gene encodes CDR1 SGHTA and CDR2 FQGNSA. The CDR3 runs 12 residues. The CDR3 DNA reads as TGTGCCAGCAGCTTTGACCAAGAGACCCAGTACTTC. This encodes CASSFDQETQYF.

The chain combines TRBV20-1 with TRBJ2-1; TRBD2 matches at 8 bases. V lost 6 bases, J lost 8 bases, and 9 bases stayed unmatched. The CDR3 sequence is 13 residues long. Germline-derived CDR1 and CDR2 are DFQATT and SNEGSKA (reference sequence). CDR3 nucleotides: TGCAGTGCCCTCGAAGCGGGAGTCGATGAGCAGTTCTTC. Residues: CSALEAGVDEQFF.

This clonotype was observed a handful of times. The chain has TRBV6-1 and TRBJ2-1; 7 bases are shared with TRBD2. Germline loops: CDR1 MNHNS, CDR2 SASEGT. J lost 8 bases, V lost 2 bases, and 3 bases had no gene match. This CDR3 spans 13 amino acids. The CDR3 sequence: CASSERGRDEQFF. The CDR3 DNA reads as TGTGCCAGCAGTGAACGGGGGAGGGATGAGCAGTTCTTC.

The chain recombines TRBV7-8 with TRBJ1-2; possible D gene TRBD1, 6 bases. V was clipped by 2 bases and J by 2 bases, with 21 bases between them. Germline-derived CDR1 and CDR2 are SGHVS and FQNEAQ. The CDR3 totals 18 residues. The CDR3 sequence: CASSLQSGTRGNNYGYTF. CDR3 nucleotide sequence: TGTGCCAGCAGCTTACAATCCGGGACAAGGGGAAACAACTATGGCTACACCTTC. The full variable domain, rest sourced from reference TRBV7-8 and TRBJ1-2, is GAGVSQSPRYKVAKRGQDVALRCDPISGHVSLFWYQQALGQGPEFLTYFQNEAQLDKSGLPSDRFFAERPEGSVSTLKIQRTQQEDSAVYLCASSLQSGTRGNNYGYTFGSGTRLTVV.

The chain carries TRBV20-1 and TRBJ1-1; 8 nucleotides agree with TRBD1. This CDR3 is 16 amino acids long. V trimming: 0 bases; J trimming: 4 bases; junction bases outside the gene matches: 10. CDR1 is DFQATT, CDR2 SNEGSKA, per germline (reference sequence). The CDR3 region has the DNA TGCAGTGCTAGAGATTACCTAAGGCAGGGGGCCACTGAAGCTTTCTTT. As protein: CSARDYLRQGATEAFF.

This clonotype was counted a few times. The V gene is TRBV27, the J gene TRBJ2-3; the D is unclear. With 6 bases removed from V and 0 bases from J, the gap between germline ends came to 7 bases. CDR1 is MNHEY and CDR2 is SMNVEV in the germline V gene (reference sequence). CDR3 length: 13 amino acids. The CDR3 DNA follows: TGTGCCAGCAGGCATACTAGCACAGATACGCAGTATTTT. Protein: CASRHTSTDTQYF.

As to this clonotype: With a much larger clone just one base away, this may be a read error. The chain recombines TRBV7-8 with TRBJ2-1; D is possibly TRBD2 (6 bases). CDR1 and CDR2 (germline): SGHVS, FQNEAQ. The CDR3 covers 14 residues. Trimming cost V 4 bases and J 1 base, with 8 bases left between them. CDR3 coding DNA: TGTGCCAGCAGCTGGGGGGTATCCTACAATGAGCAGTTCTTC. Translation: CASSWGVSYNEQFF.

This clonotype was seen at least ten times. V usage is TRBV9 and J usage is TRBJ2-5; 16 bases map to TRBD2. V lost 3 bases, J lost 5 bases, and 4 bases stayed unmatched. The germline V gene has CDR1 SGDLS and CDR2 YYNGEE. This CDR3 has 16 residues. For the CDR3, the DNA is TGTGCCAGCAGCGCGGGACTAGCGGGAGGGCCGGAGACCCAGTACTTC. Its translation is CASSAGLAGGPETQYF. Drawing the rest from reference TRBV9 and TRBJ2-5, the complete variable domain is DSGVTQTPKHLITATGQRVTLRCSPRSGDLSVYWYQQSLDQGLQFLIQYYNGEERAKGNILERFSAQQFPDLHSELNLSSLELGDSALYFCASSAGLAGGPETQYFGPGTRLLVL.

V and J are TRBV5-1 and TRBJ2-7; D unresolved. CDR3 length: 14 residues. Looked up from germline, CDR1 is SGHRS and CDR2 is YFSETQ. The V and J ends lost 4 bases and 0 bases respectively, with 11 bases between them. CDR3 nucleotides: TGCGCCAGCAGCCCCGACGTCTTCTCCTACGAGCAGTACTTC. It is translated as CASSPDVFSYEQYF.

This clonotype appeared a few times. The rearrangement links TRBV7-2 to TRBJ2-7; D is possibly TRBD2 (5 bases). CDR3 size: 14 residues. Germline V lookup: CDR1 SGHTA, CDR2 FQGNSA. The V end was cut by 4 bases, the J end by 0 bases, with 10 bases between. The chain's CDR3 is CASSSPRASYEQYF. The CDR3 DNA sequence: TGTGCCAGCAGCTCCCCGCGGGCCTCCTACGAGCAGTACTTC.

There are a few counts of this clonotype. This chain uses TRBV19 with TRBJ2-2; no reliable D call. The V and J ends lost 6 bases and 8 bases respectively, with 16 bases between them. CDR1 and CDR2 (germline): LNHDA, SQIVND (reference sequence). The CDR3 runs 14 residues. The CDR3 DNA reads TGTGCCAGTAGATCCGCCTCCTTAGGGGGGGAGCTGTTTTTT. This codes for CASRSASLGGELFF.

In this sample, this clonotype turned up a few times. The gene calls are TRBV5-6 and TRBJ2-2, with 10 nucleotides matching TRBD1. The CDR3 loop spans 17 amino acids. Germline CDR1 SGHDT, CDR2 YYEEEE. The V segment lost 0 bases and the J segment 5 bases; nucleotides outside the gene matches: 7. CDR3 residues: CASSLGPGTGDTGELFF. The CDR3 DNA sequence: TGTGCCAGCAGCTTGGGCCCCGGGACAGGGGATACCGGGGAGCTGTTTTTT.

This clonotype was seen a handful of times. This chain joins TRBV5-4 and TRBJ2-3, with TRBD2 matching over 7 bases. V lost 2 bases and J lost 0; bases outside the gene matches: 6. The CDR3 runs 16 residues. The germline V gene has CDR1 SGHNT and CDR2 YYREEE (reference sequence). CDR3 coding DNA: TGTGCCAGCAGCTTAAGGCGGGAGAGTAGCACAGATACGCAGTATTTT. Amino acids: CASSLRRESSTDTQYF.